A selection of T cell receptor beta chains follows, all from one sample in a study of T-cell memory formation after mild COVID-19. TCRdb itself ran the 5' RACE reads through MiXCR, one entry per CDR3 protein. This sample has about 210,000 distinct CDR3 sequences, with approximately 30% found just once. Source material: PBMCs or a T cell subset sorted from them (not recorded which). Receptor source: an adult woman who had mild COVID-19 (a few samples of this study predate the infection). Cell type and time point are not known. The CDR3 runs from the conserved cysteine through the conserved F or W. D genes are given only for firm matches. Clone size is stated in some rows and not others, as once, few, many or a class when expanded.

V	size	length	D	J	CDR3	DNA
TRBV7-3	once	13	TRBD2	TRBJ2-1	CASSGGNYNEQFF	TGTGCCAGCTCCGGGGGGAACTACAATGAGCAGTTCTTC
TRBV6-4	few	14	TRBD2	TRBJ2-1	CASSDSIAGHEQFF	TGTGCCAGCAGTGACTCGATAGCGGGCCATGAGCAGTTCTTC
TRBV13	-	16	-	TRBJ2-2	CASSFLGGRDTGELFF	TGTGCCAGCAGCTTTCTTGGGGGCCGGGACACCGGGGAGCTGTTTTTT
TRBV24-1	once	16	TRBD1	TRBJ2-2	CATSEPGTGNTGELFF	TGTGCCACCAGTGAACCCGGGACAGGGAACACCGGGGAGCTGTTTTTT
TRBV7-3	-	14	-	TRBJ1-2	CASSLTGGVDGYTF	TGTGCCAGCAGCTTAACAGGAGGGGTGGATGGCTACACCTTC
TRBV4-3	-	15	TRBD1	TRBJ2-7	CASSQDLGQSYEQYF	TGCGCCAGCAGCCAAGATCTGGGACAGTCCTACGAGCAGTACTTC
TRBV7-2	few	15	-	TRBJ1-3	CASSPDGSSGNTIYF	TGTGCCAGCAGCCCCGACGGGAGCTCTGGAAACACCATATATTTT
TRBV12-3/TRBV12-4	-	13	-	TRBJ1-2	CASGPRGFYGYTF	TGTGCCAGCGGTCCCCGGGGCTTCTATGGCTACACCTTC
TRBV2	-	12	-	TRBJ2-7	CASSSAAYEQYF	TGTGCCAGCAGTTCAGCCGCCTACGAGCAGTACTTC
TRBV5-4	-	14	-	TRBJ1-5	CASSPGPGRKPQHF	TGTGCCAGCAGCCCCGGGCCGGGACGGAAGCCCCAGCATTTT
TRBV5-4	few	14	-	TRBJ2-7	CASSFYWRSYEQYF	TGTGCCAGCAGCTTTTACTGGAGGTCCTACGAGCAGTACTTC
TRBV28	few	14	-	TRBJ2-7	CASRTRRLNPEQYF	TGTGCCAGCAGAACCCGGCGCCTAAACCCCGAGCAGTACTTC
TRBV12-3/TRBV12-4	once	11	-	TRBJ2-3	CASQRTDTQYF	TGTGCCAGCCAGAGGACAGATACGCAGTATTTT
TRBV7-2	few	14	-	TRBJ1-2	CASSSDGGHYGYTF	TGTGCCAGCAGCTCGGACGGTGGCCACTATGGCTACACCTTC
TRBV3-1	many	14	-	TRBJ2-7	CASSQGGNTYEQYF	TGTGCCAGCAGCCAAGGTGGGAACACCTACGAGCAGTACTTC
TRBV3-1	-	11	-	TRBJ2-7	CASSQSNEQYF	TGTGCCAGCAGCCAAAGTAACGAGCAGTACTTC
TRBV4-3	-	13	-	TRBJ2-3	CASSQDPGFTQYF	TGCGCCAGCAGCCAAGATCCCGGGTTTACGCAGTATTTT
TRBV10-3	-	16	TRBD2	TRBJ2-5	CAISESSREGGETQYF	TGTGCCATCAGTGAGTCCTCGCGGGAGGGCGGAGAGACCCAGTACTTC
TRBV4-2	-	15	TRBD2	TRBJ2-1	CASSQERGGYNEQFF	TGTGCCAGCAGCCAAGAGCGGGGGGGCTACAATGAGCAGTTCTTC
TRBV7-2	-	11	-	TRBJ2-1	CASSLAFEQFF	TGTGCCAGCAGCTTGGCCTTCGAGCAGTTCTTC
TRBV3-1	-	13	-	TRBJ2-5	CASSQEGRTTQYF	TGTGCCAGCAGCCAAGAGGGGAGAACGACCCAGTACTTC